This note documents a single T cell receptor beta chain sequence. Its target is not known. Extraction of RNA preceded its reverse transcription into cDNA, which served as the sequencing template. Repertoires were generated with immunoSEQ multiplex PCR, while TCRdb's copy carries only in-frame clones and drops some. The table lists around 270,000 clones, roughly 64% of them singletons, with roughly 1.8% in the top ten. Treatment defined: oral pan-JAK inhibitor, 5-10 mg twice daily. It was from alopecia areata patients that lesional scalp punch biopsies and peripheral blood were collected. The sample belongs to a study of CD8+ T cells in alopecia areata. Study background: Dosing spanned 6 to 18 months on tofacitinib, then 6 months off drug. Findings and caveats of the study: Lesional scalp, especially alopecia totalis/universalis, showed higher clonality than normal scalp. Scalp clonality, together with expanded CD8+ clones among the top 100, fell significantly with tofacitinib.

V lost 1 base, J lost 8 bases, and 14 bases lay in between. Germline V lookup: CDR1 MGHDK, CDR2 SYGVNS. The CDR3 length is 15 residues. V usage is TRBV25-1 and J usage is TRBJ1-4, with D maybe TRBD1 (6 bases). This clonotype originated in a human donor with alopecia areata. The source material was CD4+ T cells sorted from blood, sampled at week 24, from a patient treated with tofacitinib. For the CDR3, the DNA is TGTGCCAGCAGTGAATTCCGCGCCGGGGGCGAAAAACTGTTTTTT. Translated: CASSEFRAGGEKLFF. The full variable domain, with the rest looked up from reference TRBV25-1 and TRBJ1-4, is EADIYQTPRYLVIGTGKKITLECSQTMGHDKMYWYQQDPGMELHLIHYSYGVNSTEKGDLSSESTVSRIRTEHFPLTLESARPSHTSQYLCASSEFRAGGEKLFFGSGTQLSVL.